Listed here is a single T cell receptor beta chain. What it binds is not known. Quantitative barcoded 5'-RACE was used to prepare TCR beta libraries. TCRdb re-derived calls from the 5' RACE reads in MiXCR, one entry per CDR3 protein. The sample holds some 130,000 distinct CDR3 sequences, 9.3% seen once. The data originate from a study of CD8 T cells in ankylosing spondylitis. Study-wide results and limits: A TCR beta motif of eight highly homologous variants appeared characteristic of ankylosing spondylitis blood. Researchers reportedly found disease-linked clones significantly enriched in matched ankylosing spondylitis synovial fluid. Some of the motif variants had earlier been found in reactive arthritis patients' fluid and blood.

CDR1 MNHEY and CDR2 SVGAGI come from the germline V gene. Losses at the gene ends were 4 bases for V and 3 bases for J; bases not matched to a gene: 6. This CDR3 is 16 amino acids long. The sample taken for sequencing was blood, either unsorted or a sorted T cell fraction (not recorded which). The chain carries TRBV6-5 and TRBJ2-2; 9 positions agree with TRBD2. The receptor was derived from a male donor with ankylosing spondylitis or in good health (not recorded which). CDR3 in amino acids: CASSSGTSRDTGELFF. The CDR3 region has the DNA TGTGCCAGCAGTTCCGGGACTAGCAGAGACACCGGGGAGCTGTTTTTT.